The clone carrying this TCR beta chain appeared a single time. Antigen specificity is unknown. The patients chosen for sequencing had shown expansion of CD8+CD57+ cells (detected by flow cytometry). A severe acquired aplastic anemia diagnosis applied to all patients. The blood sampling took place in patients who had so far received no therapy. The data derive from a study of CD8+CD57+ T cells in acquired aplastic anemia. Profiles of TCR beta VDJ and CDR3 were generated from a genomic DNA template. MiXCR, run by TCRdb on the reads, gives a single entry per CDR3 protein. The data show about half a million distinct CDR3 sequences, under 40% seen once. Overall study results and limits: Statistical testing detected no significant gap in CD8+ Simpson's diversity between patients and controls. Common to patients and controls were 25 to 30 CD8+ CDR3 sequences.

The sequenced sample was sorted CD4+, CD8+, or CD8+CD57+ T cells (not recorded which) from PBMCs. The clonotype was recovered from a human donor with aplastic anemia.

CDR3 region: CATRDRLRYSNQPQHF. The CDR3 DNA reads TGTGCCACCAGAGACAGACTCCGTTATAGCAATCAGCCCCAGCATTTT. The chain combines TRBV24-1 with TRBJ1-5, with a tentative D call TRBD1 (5 bases). CDR1 KGHDR and CDR2 SFDVKD come from the germline V gene. V lost 7 bases and J lost 0, with 15 bases in between. The CDR3 has 16 amino acids.